This section outlines one T cell receptor (beta chain) sequence together with its context. Its antigen is still unknown. CDR1 is SGHAT, CDR2 FQNNGV, per germline. The length of the CDR3 is 10 residues. Trimming removed 7 bases at V and 5 bases at J, with 6 bases between. The sample originates from a study of PD-1 blockade in mismatch repair-deficient tumors. Study background: All were previously treated, progressing patients with some twelve mismatch repair-deficient cancer types. The study's findings and limits: Tumor-resident clones, often undetectable pretreatment in blood, expanded then contracted after pembrolizumab.

All patients were mismatch repair deficient, assessed by either PCR or immunohistochemistry. TCR sequencing covered a few patients who responded to pembrolizumab. The table came from immunoSEQ multiplex PCR; TCRdb's copy has only in-frame clones and leaves some out. The data show 75,000 to 85,000 clones, over 70% seen once. Sequenced here: peripheral blood, sampled 12 weeks after starting pembrolizumab. This receptor was obtained from an adult with mismatch repair-deficient cancer. The chain uses TRBV11-2 and TRBJ2-7, with D maybe TRBD2 (5 bases). The DNA of the CDR3 is TGTGCCAGCAAGGAGGACGAGCAGTACTTC. Translation: CASKEDEQYF.